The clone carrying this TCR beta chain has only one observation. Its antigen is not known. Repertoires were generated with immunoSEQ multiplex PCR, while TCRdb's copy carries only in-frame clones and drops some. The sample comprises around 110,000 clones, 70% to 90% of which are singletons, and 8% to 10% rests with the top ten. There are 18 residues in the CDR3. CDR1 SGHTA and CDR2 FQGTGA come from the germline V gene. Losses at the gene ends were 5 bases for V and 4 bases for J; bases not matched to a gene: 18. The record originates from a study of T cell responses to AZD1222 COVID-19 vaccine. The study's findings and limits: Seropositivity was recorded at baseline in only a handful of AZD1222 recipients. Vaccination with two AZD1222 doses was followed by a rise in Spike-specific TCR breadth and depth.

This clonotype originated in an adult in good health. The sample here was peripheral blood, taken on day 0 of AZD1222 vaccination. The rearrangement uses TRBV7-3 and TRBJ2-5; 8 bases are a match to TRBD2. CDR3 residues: CASSPRGIAGSLSETQYF. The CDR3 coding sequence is TGTGCCAGCAGCCCCCGGGGGATAGCGGGGTCCCTCTCAGAGACCCAGTACTTC.